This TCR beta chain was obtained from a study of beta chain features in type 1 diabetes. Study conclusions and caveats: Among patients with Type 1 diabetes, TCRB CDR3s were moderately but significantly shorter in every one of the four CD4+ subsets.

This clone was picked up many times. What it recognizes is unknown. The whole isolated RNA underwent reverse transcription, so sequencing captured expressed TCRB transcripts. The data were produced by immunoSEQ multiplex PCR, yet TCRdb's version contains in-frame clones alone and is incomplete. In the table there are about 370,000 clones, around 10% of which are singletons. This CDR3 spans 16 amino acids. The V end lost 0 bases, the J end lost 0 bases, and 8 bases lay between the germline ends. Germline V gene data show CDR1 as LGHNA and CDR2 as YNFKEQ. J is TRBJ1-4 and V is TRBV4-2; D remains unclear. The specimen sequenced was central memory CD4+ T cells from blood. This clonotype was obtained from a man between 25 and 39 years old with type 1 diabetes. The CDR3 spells CASSQETLTTNEKLFF. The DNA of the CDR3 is TGTGCCAGCAGCCAAGAGACACTCACAACTAATGAAAAACTGTTTTTT.